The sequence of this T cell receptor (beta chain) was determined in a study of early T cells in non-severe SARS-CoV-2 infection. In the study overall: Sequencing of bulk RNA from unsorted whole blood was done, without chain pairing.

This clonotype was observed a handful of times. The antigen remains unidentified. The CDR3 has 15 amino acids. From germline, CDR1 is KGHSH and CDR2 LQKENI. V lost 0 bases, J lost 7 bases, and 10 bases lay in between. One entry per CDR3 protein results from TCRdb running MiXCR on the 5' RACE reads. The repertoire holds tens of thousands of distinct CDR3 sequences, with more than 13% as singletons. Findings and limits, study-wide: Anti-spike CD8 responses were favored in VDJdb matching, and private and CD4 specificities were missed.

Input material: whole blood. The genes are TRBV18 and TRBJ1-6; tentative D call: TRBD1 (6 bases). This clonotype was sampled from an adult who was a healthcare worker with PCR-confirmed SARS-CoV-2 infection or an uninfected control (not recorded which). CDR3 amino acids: CASSPPPQGNSPLHF. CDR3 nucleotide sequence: TGTGCCAGCTCACCACCGCCACAGGGCAATTCACCCCTCCACTTT.